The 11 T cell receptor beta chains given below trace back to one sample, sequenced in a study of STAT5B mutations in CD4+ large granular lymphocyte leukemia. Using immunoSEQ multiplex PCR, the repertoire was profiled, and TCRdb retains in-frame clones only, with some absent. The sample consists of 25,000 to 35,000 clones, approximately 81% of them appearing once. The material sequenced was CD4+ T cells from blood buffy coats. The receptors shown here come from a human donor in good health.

CDR3 residues: CASSDGVTNEQFF. The CDR3 DNA reads as TGTGCCAGCAGTGACGGGGTCACCAATGAGCAGTTCTTC. V and J are TRBV6-4 and TRBJ2-1; no firm D call. Per germline, CDR1 MRHNA and CDR2 SNTAGT. CDR3 length equals 13 residues. Trimming shortened V by 2 bases and J by 6 bases, and 8 bases separated the two germline ends.

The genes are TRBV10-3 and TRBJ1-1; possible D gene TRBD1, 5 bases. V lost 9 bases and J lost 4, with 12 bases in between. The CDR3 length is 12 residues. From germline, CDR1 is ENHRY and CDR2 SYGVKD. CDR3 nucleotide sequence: TGTGCCATACGAGGGCAGGGCACTGAAGCTTTCTTT. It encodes CAIRGQGTEAFF.

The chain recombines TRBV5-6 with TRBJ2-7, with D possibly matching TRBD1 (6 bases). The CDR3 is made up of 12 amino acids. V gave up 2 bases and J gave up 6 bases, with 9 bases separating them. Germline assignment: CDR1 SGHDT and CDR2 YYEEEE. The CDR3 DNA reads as TGTGCCAGCAGCTTCGAGGGGGTCGAGCAGTACTTC. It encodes CASSFEGVEQYF.

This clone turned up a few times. DNA of the CDR3: TGTGCCAGCAGTAGTTCGGGGCCTGGGATGAGGAATGAAAAACTGTTTTTT. Amino acid sequence: CASSSSGPGMRNEKLFF. The chain combines TRBV2 with TRBJ1-4; D perhaps matches TRBD1 (5 bases). The CDR3 has 17 residues. The V gene lost 5 bases and the J gene lost 5 bases, with 21 bases spanning the gap. The V gene's germline CDR1 is SNHLY and CDR2 FYNNEI.

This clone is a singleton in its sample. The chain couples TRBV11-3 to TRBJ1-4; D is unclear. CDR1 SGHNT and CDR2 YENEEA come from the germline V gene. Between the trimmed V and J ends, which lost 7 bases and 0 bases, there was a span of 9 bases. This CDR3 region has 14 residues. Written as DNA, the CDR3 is TGTGCCAGCACCATAGCAGCAACTAATGAAAAACTGTTTTTT. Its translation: CASTIAATNEKLFF.

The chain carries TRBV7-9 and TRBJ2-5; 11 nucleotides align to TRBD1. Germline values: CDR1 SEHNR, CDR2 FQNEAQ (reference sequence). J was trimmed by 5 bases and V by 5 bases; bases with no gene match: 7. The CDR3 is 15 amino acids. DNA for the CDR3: TGTGCCAGCAGCGGTGGACAGGGGGCGATGGAGACCCAGTACTTC. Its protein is CASSGGQGAMETQYF.

In DNA form, the CDR3 reads TGTGCCAGTAGTCGGGGAAGGCCTGGGGCCAACGTCCTGACTTTC. This gives the protein CASSRGRPGANVLTF. V gene TRBV19 combines with J gene TRBJ2-6; maybe TRBD2 (5 bases). This CDR3 has 15 amino acids. Germline CDR1 is LNHDA and CDR2 is SQIVND (reference sequence). The V end was cut by 5 bases, the J end by 2 bases, with 10 bases between.

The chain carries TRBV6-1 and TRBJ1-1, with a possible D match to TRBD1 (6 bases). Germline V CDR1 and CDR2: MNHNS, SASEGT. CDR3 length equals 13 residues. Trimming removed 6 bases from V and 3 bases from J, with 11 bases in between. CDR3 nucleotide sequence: TGTGCCAGCAGGTTAAGGGGGGACACTGAAGCTTTCTTT. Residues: CASRLRGDTEAFF.

In DNA, the CDR3 is TGTGCCAGCAGTGATAGTTCTAGCCCGCCTTTCGGGCAGTACTTC. Translated: CASSDSSSPPFGQYF. V is TRBV2 and J is TRBJ2-7; possible D gene TRBD2, 5 bases. The V end was cut by 3 bases, the J end by 9 bases, with 21 bases between. The CDR3 is 15 amino acids. CDR1 SNHLY and CDR2 FYNNEI come from the germline V gene.

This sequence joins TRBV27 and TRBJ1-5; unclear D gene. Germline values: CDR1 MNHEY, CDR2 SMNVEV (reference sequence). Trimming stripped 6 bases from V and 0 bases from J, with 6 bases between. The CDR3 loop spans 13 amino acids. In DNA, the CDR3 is TGTGCCAGCAGGCCGAGTAGCAATCAGCCCCAGCATTTT. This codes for CASRPSSNQPQHF.

The CDR3 spells CASSPMSGLGYNEQFF. In nucleotides, the CDR3 is TGTGCCAGCAGCCCCATGTCGGGGTTGGGTTACAATGAGCAGTTCTTC. The chain combines TRBV5-4 with TRBJ2-1; tentatively, D is TRBD2 (5 bases). Germline CDR1 is SGHNT and CDR2 is YYREEE (reference sequence). Trimming took 4 bases from V and 4 from J, leaving 18 bases between them. This CDR3 comprises 16 residues.